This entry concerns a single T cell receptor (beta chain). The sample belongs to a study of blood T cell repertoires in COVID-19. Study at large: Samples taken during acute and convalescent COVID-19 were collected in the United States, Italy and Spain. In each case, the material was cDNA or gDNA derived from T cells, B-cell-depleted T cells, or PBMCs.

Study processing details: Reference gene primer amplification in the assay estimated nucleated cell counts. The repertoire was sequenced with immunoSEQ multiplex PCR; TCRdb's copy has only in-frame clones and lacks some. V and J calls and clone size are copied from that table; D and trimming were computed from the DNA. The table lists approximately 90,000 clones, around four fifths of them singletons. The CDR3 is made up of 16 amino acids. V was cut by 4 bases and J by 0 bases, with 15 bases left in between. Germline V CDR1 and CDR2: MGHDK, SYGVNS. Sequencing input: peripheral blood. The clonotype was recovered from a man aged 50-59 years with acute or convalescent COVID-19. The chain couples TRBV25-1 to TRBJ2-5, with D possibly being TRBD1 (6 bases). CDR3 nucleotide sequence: TGTGCCAGCAGTGGTCCGGGACAACGGTACCAAGAGACCCAGTACTTC. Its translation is CASSGPGQRYQETQYF.